This TCR beta chain was recovered during a study of blood T cell repertoires in COVID-19. About the study: The United States, Italy and Spain provided the acute and convalescent COVID-19 samples. PBMCs, B-cell-depleted T cells, or T cells were the source of the cDNA or gDNA that made up the material.

In germline, CDR1 is LGHNA, CDR2 YNFKEQ. Trimming took off 0 bases at V and 7 bases at J, with 10 bases between the two ends. This CDR3 has 15 residues. Authors' analysis steps: Amplified reference gene primers provided the basis for estimating nucleated cell counts. TCRdb keeps only in-frame clones here, not all; method: immunoSEQ multiplex PCR. V and J calls and clone size are those listed in that table; D and trimming were worked out from the DNA. The data show around 200,000 clones, roughly nine tenths seen once. The source material was peripheral blood. This receptor was identified in a man aged 40-55 years with acute or convalescent COVID-19. The J gene is TRBJ1-6, the V gene TRBV4-2; possibly TRBD1 for D (6 bases). CDR3 region: CASSQDGQGNSPLHF. CDR3 nucleotides: TGTGCCAGCAGCCAAGATGGGCAGGGGAATTCACCCCTCCACTTT.